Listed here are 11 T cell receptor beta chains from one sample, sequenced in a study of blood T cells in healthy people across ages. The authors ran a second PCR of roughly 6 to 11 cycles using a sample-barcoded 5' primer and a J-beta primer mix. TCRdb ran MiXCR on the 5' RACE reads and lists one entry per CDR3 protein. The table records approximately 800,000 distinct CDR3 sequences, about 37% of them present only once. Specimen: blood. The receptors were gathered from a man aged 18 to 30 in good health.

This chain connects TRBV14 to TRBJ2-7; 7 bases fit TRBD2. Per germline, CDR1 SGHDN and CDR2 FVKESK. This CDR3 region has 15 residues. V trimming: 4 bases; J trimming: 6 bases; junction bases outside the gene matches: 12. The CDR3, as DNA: TGTGCCAGCAGCCTGTCGGGGGGAAGATCGAGCGAGCAGTACTTC. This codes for CASSLSGGRSSEQYF.

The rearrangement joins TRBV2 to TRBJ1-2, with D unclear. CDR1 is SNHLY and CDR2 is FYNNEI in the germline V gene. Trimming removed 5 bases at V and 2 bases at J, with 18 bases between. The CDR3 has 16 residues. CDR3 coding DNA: TGTGCCAGCAGTCGAGAGAAGGCAGGACTAAACTATGGCTACACCTTC. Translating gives CASSREKAGLNYGYTF.

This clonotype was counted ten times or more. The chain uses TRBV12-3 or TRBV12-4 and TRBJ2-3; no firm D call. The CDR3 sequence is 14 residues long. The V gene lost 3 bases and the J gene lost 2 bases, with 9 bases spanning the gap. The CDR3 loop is CASSFGPDTDTQYF. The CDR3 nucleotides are TGTGCCAGCAGTTTCGGTCCAGACACAGATACGCAGTATTTT.

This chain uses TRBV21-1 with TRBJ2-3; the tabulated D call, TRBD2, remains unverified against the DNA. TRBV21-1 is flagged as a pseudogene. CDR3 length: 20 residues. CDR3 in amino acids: CANSFKSYTGGNLITDTQYF. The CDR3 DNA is TGTGCCAACAGCTTTAAGTCATATACGGGCGGGAATCTTATCACAGATACGCAGTATTTT.

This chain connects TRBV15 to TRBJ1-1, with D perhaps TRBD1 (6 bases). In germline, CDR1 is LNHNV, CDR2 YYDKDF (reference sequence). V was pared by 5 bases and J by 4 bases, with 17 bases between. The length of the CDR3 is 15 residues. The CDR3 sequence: CATSDSPGAGTEAFF. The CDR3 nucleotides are TGTGCCACCAGCGACTCCCCGGGGGCGGGCACTGAAGCTTTCTTT.

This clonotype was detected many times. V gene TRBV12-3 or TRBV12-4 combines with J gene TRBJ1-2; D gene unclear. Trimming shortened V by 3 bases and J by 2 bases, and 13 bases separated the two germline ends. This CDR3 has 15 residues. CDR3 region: CASSFRPGENYGYTF. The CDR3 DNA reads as TGTGCCAGCAGTTTTCGCCCAGGAGAGAACTATGGCTACACCTTC.

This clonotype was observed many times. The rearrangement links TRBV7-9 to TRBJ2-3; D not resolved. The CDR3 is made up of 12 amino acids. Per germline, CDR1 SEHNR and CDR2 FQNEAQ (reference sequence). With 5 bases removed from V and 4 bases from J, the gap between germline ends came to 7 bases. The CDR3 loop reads CASSPMADTQYF. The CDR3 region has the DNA TGTGCCAGCAGCCCCATGGCAGATACGCAGTATTTT.

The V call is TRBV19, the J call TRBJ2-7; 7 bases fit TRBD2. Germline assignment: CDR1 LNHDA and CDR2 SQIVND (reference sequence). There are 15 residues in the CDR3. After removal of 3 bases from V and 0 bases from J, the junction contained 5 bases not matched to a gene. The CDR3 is CASSIKGGSSYEQYF. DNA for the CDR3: TGTGCCAGTAGTATCAAAGGCGGGAGCTCCTACGAGCAGTACTTC.

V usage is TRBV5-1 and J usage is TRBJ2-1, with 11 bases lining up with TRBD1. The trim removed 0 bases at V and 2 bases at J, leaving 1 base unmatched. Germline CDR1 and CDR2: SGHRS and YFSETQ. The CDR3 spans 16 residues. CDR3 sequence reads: CASSLADRGPYNEQFF. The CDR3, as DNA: TGCGCCAGCAGCTTGGCGGACAGGGGGCCCTACAATGAGCAGTTCTTC.

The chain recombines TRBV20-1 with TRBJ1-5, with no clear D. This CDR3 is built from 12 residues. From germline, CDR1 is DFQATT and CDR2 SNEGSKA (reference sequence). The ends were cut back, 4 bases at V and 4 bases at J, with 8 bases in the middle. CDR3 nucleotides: TGCAGTGCTAACCCTAATAATCAGCCCCAGCATTTT. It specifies CSANPNNQPQHF.

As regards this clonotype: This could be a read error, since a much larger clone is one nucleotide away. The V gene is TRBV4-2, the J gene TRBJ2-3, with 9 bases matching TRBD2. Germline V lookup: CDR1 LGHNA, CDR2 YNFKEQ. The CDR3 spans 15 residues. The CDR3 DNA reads TGTGTCAGCAGCCAGGGACTAGCTGGCACAGATACGCAGTATTTT. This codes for CVSSQGLAGTDTQYF.